These T cell receptor beta chains were read from a single sample in a study of blood T cell repertoires in COVID-19. Libraries were prepared by immunoSEQ multiplex PCR; TCRdb keeps only in-frame clonotypes and omits some of them. The sample lists 30,000 to 35,000 clones; 85% to 90% were seen once. What was sequenced was peripheral blood. The receptors here all came from a woman in her 70s with active COVID-19. Both conserved end residues are part of each CDR3. The order of the fields is J gene, clone size, D gene, V gene, CDR3 protein, CDR3 DNA. The D gene is left open where the match is weak. Only some rows state a clone size, as once, few, many or a class for expanded clones.

j_gene: TRBJ2-3; abundance: -; d_gene: TRBD1; v_gene: TRBV6-2/TRBV6-3; CDR3aa: CASSYGGQGPDTQYF; CDR3nt: TGTGCCAGCAGTTACGGAGGACAGGGGCCAGATACGCAGTATTTT
j_gene: TRBJ1-2; abundance: -; d_gene: -; v_gene: TRBV7-8; CDR3aa: CASSPGSSYGYTF; CDR3nt: TGTGCCAGCAGCCCCGGGTCTAGCTATGGCTACACCTTC
j_gene: TRBJ1-1; abundance: -; d_gene: -; v_gene: TRBV7-2; CDR3aa: CASSYSGFVNTEAFF; CDR3nt: TGTGCCAGCAGCTATTCAGGGTTTGTGAACACTGAAGCTTTCTTT
j_gene: TRBJ2-3; abundance: -; d_gene: -; v_gene: TRBV9; CDR3aa: CASSARTVGDTQYF; CDR3nt: TGTGCCAGCAGCGCCCGGACAGTGGGAGATACGCAGTATTTT
j_gene: TRBJ2-1; abundance: -; d_gene: -; v_gene: TRBV27; CDR3aa: CASRGLGGPLNEQFF; CDR3nt: TGTGCCAGCAGGGGTTTGGGGGGACCCCTCAATGAGCAGTTCTTC
j_gene: TRBJ1-3; abundance: -; d_gene: TRBD1; v_gene: TRBV7-9; CDR3aa: CASSSRDRPNTIYF; CDR3nt: TGTGCCAGCAGCTCTAGGGACAGGCCCAACACCATATATTTT
j_gene: TRBJ1-4; abundance: -; d_gene: -; v_gene: TRBV19; CDR3aa: CASSPPGGSNEKLFF; CDR3nt: TGTGCCAGTAGTCCCCCCGGGGGATCGAATGAAAAACTGTTTTTT
j_gene: TRBJ2-5; abundance: -; d_gene: TRBD2; v_gene: TRBV11-2; CDR3aa: CASSLDSGGVSETQYF; CDR3nt: TGTGCCAGCAGCTTAGATAGCGGGGGGGTCTCGGAGACCCAGTACTTC
j_gene: TRBJ1-5; abundance: few; d_gene: -; v_gene: TRBV28; CDR3aa: CASSPRVWSSNQPQHF; CDR3nt: TGTGCCAGCAGTCCCAGGGTCTGGAGTAGCAATCAGCCCCAGCATTTT
j_gene: TRBJ2-5; abundance: -; d_gene: TRBD2; v_gene: TRBV7-8; CDR3aa: CASSRGLAGGPETQYF; CDR3nt: TGTGCCAGCAGCCGCGGACTAGCGGGGGGGCCAGAGACCCAGTACTTC
j_gene: TRBJ2-3; abundance: -; d_gene: -; v_gene: TRBV4-2; CDR3aa: CASSQDGRGGADTQYF; CDR3nt: TGTGCCAGCAGCCAAGATGGAAGGGGGGGGGCAGATACGCAGTATTTT
j_gene: TRBJ2-7; abundance: -; d_gene: TRBD2; v_gene: TRBV5-4; CDR3aa: CASSTGTSRSYEQYF; CDR3nt: TGTGCCAGCAGCACCGGGACTAGTCGCTCCTACGAGCAGTACTTC
j_gene: TRBJ2-3; abundance: -; d_gene: TRBD2; v_gene: TRBV2; CDR3aa: CASRARTSGEQYF; CDR3nt: TGTGCCAGCAGGGCTAGGACTAGCGGGGAGCAGTATTTT
j_gene: TRBJ2-7; abundance: -; d_gene: -; v_gene: TRBV29-1; CDR3aa: CSVLEGPGAYEQYF; CDR3nt: TGCAGCGTCCTGGAGGGCCCGGGGGCCTACGAGCAGTACTTC
j_gene: TRBJ2-1; abundance: -; d_gene: TRBD2; v_gene: TRBV25-1; CDR3aa: CASSEIAGAYNEQFF; CDR3nt: TGTGCCAGCAGTGAAATAGCGGGGGCTTACAATGAGCAGTTCTTC
j_gene: TRBJ1-1; abundance: -; d_gene: -; v_gene: TRBV7-8; CDR3aa: CASSPPTTGAFF; CDR3nt: TGTGCCAGCAGCCCACCGACTACGGGAGCTTTCTTT
j_gene: TRBJ2-7; abundance: once; d_gene: -; v_gene: TRBV4-1; CDR3aa: CASSHPARSYEQYF; CDR3nt: TGCGCCAGCAGCCACCCAGCGAGGTCCTACGAGCAGTACTTC
j_gene: TRBJ2-3; abundance: once; d_gene: -; v_gene: TRBV7-9; CDR3aa: CASSPFRGGGGVSTDTQYF; CDR3nt: TGTGCCAGCAGCCCCTTTCGCGGGGGAGGGGGGGTAAGCACAGATACGCAGTATTTT
j_gene: TRBJ2-7; abundance: -; d_gene: TRBD1; v_gene: TRBV5-1; CDR3aa: CASSFDGQGAYEQYF; CDR3nt: TGCGCCAGCAGCTTTGACGGACAGGGGGCCTACGAGCAGTACTTC
j_gene: TRBJ2-7; abundance: -; d_gene: TRBD2; v_gene: TRBV9; CDR3aa: CASSPLAGDTYEQYF; CDR3nt: TGTGCCAGCAGCCCTCTAGCGGGGGACACCTACGAGCAGTACTTC
j_gene: TRBJ2-1; abundance: once; d_gene: TRBD1; v_gene: TRBV5-1; CDR3aa: CASSPRTDRGNEQFF; CDR3nt: TGCGCCAGCAGCCCGAGGACGGACAGGGGCAATGAGCAGTTCTTC
j_gene: TRBJ2-4; abundance: -; d_gene: -; v_gene: TRBV7-9; CDR3aa: CASSLGGTAGNIQYF; CDR3nt: TGTGCCAGCAGCCTCGGGGGAACAGCCGGAAACATTCAGTACTTC
j_gene: TRBJ2-3; abundance: -; d_gene: -; v_gene: TRBV6-6; CDR3aa: CASSLAPGDTQYF; CDR3nt: TGTGCCAGCAGTTTGGCCCCAGGGGATACGCAGTATTTT
j_gene: TRBJ2-5; abundance: -; d_gene: -; v_gene: TRBV15; CDR3aa: CATSRARLGEQETQYF; CDR3nt: TGTGCCACCAGCAGAGCACGACTAGGGGAGCAAGAGACCCAGTACTTC
j_gene: TRBJ2-7; abundance: -; d_gene: -; v_gene: TRBV30; CDR3aa: CAWSSGAREQYF; CDR3nt: TGTGCCTGGTCCTCAGGGGCTCGGGAGCAGTACTTC
j_gene: TRBJ2-1; abundance: -; d_gene: TRBD1; v_gene: TRBV11-3; CDR3aa: CASSLSDRGNEQFF; CDR3nt: TGTGCCAGCAGCTTAAGTGACAGGGGCAATGAGCAGTTCTTC
j_gene: TRBJ2-3; abundance: -; d_gene: TRBD1; v_gene: TRBV3-1/TRBV3-2; CDR3aa: CASEGAADTQYF; CDR3nt: TGTGCCAGCGAGGGGGCGGCAGATACGCAGTATTTT
j_gene: TRBJ2-5; abundance: -; d_gene: -; v_gene: TRBV3-1/TRBV3-2; CDR3aa: CASSQDQVSGTQYF; CDR3nt: TGTGCCAGCAGCCAAGATCAAGTTTCGGGGACCCAGTACTTC
j_gene: TRBJ1-6; abundance: -; d_gene: TRBD1; v_gene: TRBV5-1; CDR3aa: CASSPNLQGGKTPLHF; CDR3nt: TGCGCCAGCAGCCCCAATCTACAGGGGGGAAAAACACCCCTCCACTTT
j_gene: TRBJ1-1; abundance: once; d_gene: -; v_gene: TRBV12-3/TRBV12-4; CDR3aa: CASSFRGAEAFF; CDR3nt: TGTGCCAGCAGTTTCCGAGGCGCTGAAGCTTTCTTT
j_gene: TRBJ2-5; abundance: -; d_gene: TRBD2; v_gene: TRBV18; CDR3aa: CASSPTGGLAETQYF; CDR3nt: TGTGCCAGCTCACCAACGGGGGGACTAGCAGAGACCCAGTACTTC
j_gene: TRBJ1-1; abundance: once; d_gene: -; v_gene: TRBV5-6; CDR3aa: CASSNDWNTEAFF; CDR3nt: TGTGCCAGCAGCAACGACTGGAACACTGAAGCTTTCTTT
j_gene: TRBJ2-3; abundance: -; d_gene: TRBD2; v_gene: TRBV5-4; CDR3aa: CASSPGLAGGITDTQYF; CDR3nt: TGTGCCAGCAGCCCGGGACTAGCGGGGGGAATAACAGATACGCAGTATTTT
j_gene: TRBJ2-2; abundance: -; d_gene: TRBD1; v_gene: TRBV7-9; CDR3aa: CASSSGTGGLLGELFF; CDR3nt: TGTGCCAGCAGTTCCGGGACAGGGGGTCTATTGGGGGAGCTGTTTTTT
j_gene: TRBJ2-3; abundance: few; d_gene: TRBD2; v_gene: TRBV4-2; CDR3aa: CASSQDRSGGTNTQYF; CDR3nt: TGTGCCAGCAGCCAAGACAGGAGCGGGGGGACGAATACGCAGTATTTT
j_gene: TRBJ2-7; abundance: -; d_gene: TRBD2; v_gene: TRBV28; CDR3aa: CASSGLAGVFYEQYF; CDR3nt: TGTGCCAGCTCTGGGCTAGCGGGGGTTTTCTACGAGCAGTACTTC
j_gene: TRBJ1-3; abundance: -; d_gene: TRBD1; v_gene: TRBV7-9; CDR3aa: CASSLGQGNTIYF; CDR3nt: TGTGCCAGCAGCTTAGGACAGGGCAACACCATATATTTT
j_gene: TRBJ2-2; abundance: -; d_gene: TRBD2; v_gene: TRBV24-1; CDR3aa: CATSDPGLAGGLTGELFF; CDR3nt: TGTGCCACCAGTGACCCCGGACTAGCGGGGGGGCTAACCGGGGAGCTGTTTTTT
j_gene: TRBJ1-1; abundance: -; d_gene: -; v_gene: TRBV4-1; CDR3aa: CASSQGADEAFF; CDR3nt: TGCGCCAGCAGCCAAGGGGCAGACGAAGCTTTCTTT
j_gene: TRBJ2-5; abundance: -; d_gene: TRBD1; v_gene: TRBV6-5; CDR3aa: CASRLTGVLQETQYF; CDR3nt: TGTGCCAGCAGACTAACAGGGGTCCTCCAAGAGACCCAGTACTTC
j_gene: TRBJ2-1; abundance: few; d_gene: TRBD2; v_gene: TRBV19; CDR3aa: CASSGLAASYNEQFF; CDR3nt: TGTGCCAGTAGCGGACTAGCGGCATCCTACAATGAGCAGTTCTTC
j_gene: TRBJ1-1; abundance: -; d_gene: -; v_gene: TRBV29-1; CDR3aa: CSVAAGVNTEAFF; CDR3nt: TGCAGCGTTGCGGCGGGGGTGAACACTGAAGCTTTCTTT
j_gene: TRBJ1-1; abundance: -; d_gene: TRBD1; v_gene: TRBV7-2; CDR3aa: CASSAGQGMNTEAFF; CDR3nt: TGTGCCAGCAGCGCAGGACAGGGAATGAACACTGAAGCTTTCTTT
j_gene: TRBJ2-7; abundance: -; d_gene: -; v_gene: TRBV10-2; CDR3aa: CASRQELGGEQYF; CDR3nt: TGCGCCAGCAGGCAAGAACTGGGAGGCGAGCAGTACTTC
j_gene: TRBJ1-2; abundance: -; d_gene: -; v_gene: TRBV19; CDR3aa: CATRDKGIYYTF; CDR3nt: TGTGCCACCAGGGACAAAGGCATCTACTACACCTTC
j_gene: TRBJ1-2; abundance: few; d_gene: -; v_gene: TRBV6-5; CDR3aa: CASSYSSRGNGYTF; CDR3nt: TGTGCCAGCAGTTACTCGTCTAGGGGGAATGGCTACACCTTC
j_gene: TRBJ2-1; abundance: -; d_gene: -; v_gene: TRBV5-1; CDR3aa: CASSWGRGSYNEQFF; CDR3nt: TGCGCCAGCAGCTGGGGTAGGGGCTCCTACAATGAGCAGTTCTTC
j_gene: TRBJ2-5; abundance: -; d_gene: TRBD1; v_gene: TRBV7-6; CDR3aa: CASSTPGTGRVETQYF; CDR3nt: TGTGCCAGCAGCACGCCCGGGACAGGGAGAGTGGAGACCCAGTACTTC
j_gene: TRBJ1-5; abundance: -; d_gene: -; v_gene: TRBV27; CDR3aa: CASSLSLNQPQHF; CDR3nt: TGTGCCAGCAGTTTATCCCTCAATCAGCCCCAGCATTTT
j_gene: TRBJ2-2; abundance: -; d_gene: -; v_gene: TRBV10-3; CDR3aa: CAIKEARGITGELFF; CDR3nt: TGTGCCATCAAGGAGGCCAGGGGTATCACCGGGGAGCTGTTTTTT
j_gene: TRBJ2-5; abundance: -; d_gene: TRBD2; v_gene: TRBV4-2; CDR3aa: CASSPGTRDQETQYF; CDR3nt: TGTGCCAGCAGCCCTGGGACTAGGGACCAAGAGACCCAGTACTTC
j_gene: TRBJ2-5; abundance: -; d_gene: TRBD2; v_gene: TRBV7-3; CDR3aa: CASSPRLAGGQETQYF; CDR3nt: TGTGCCAGCAGCCCCCGACTAGCGGGGGGGCAAGAGACCCAGTACTTC
j_gene: TRBJ2-1; abundance: -; d_gene: -; v_gene: TRBV11-2; CDR3aa: CASRAGDSGQFF; CDR3nt: TGTGCCAGCAGGGCCGGGGATAGTGGTCAGTTCTTC
j_gene: TRBJ2-5; abundance: -; d_gene: TRBD2; v_gene: TRBV7-2; CDR3aa: CASSLLNGGARETQYF; CDR3nt: TGTGCCAGCAGCCTCCTGAACGGGGGGGCCAGAGAGACCCAGTACTTC
j_gene: TRBJ1-2; abundance: -; d_gene: TRBD1; v_gene: TRBV6-6; CDR3aa: CASSPPGQGAGYTF; CDR3nt: TGTGCCAGCAGTCCCCCTGGACAGGGGGCTGGCTACACCTTC